The 10 T cell receptor beta chains below were found in one sample sequenced in a study of blood T cell repertoires in COVID-19. TCRdb keeps only in-frame clones here, not all; method: immunoSEQ multiplex PCR. The sample lists about 74,000 clones; 88% were seen once. Material: peripheral blood. The source is a man aged 70 or older with active or convalescent COVID-19.

The CDR3 DNA is TGTGCCATCGAATCGACAGAGGAAGAGACCCAGTACTTC. This translates into CAIESTEEETQYF. The chain has TRBV10-3 and TRBJ2-5, with D tentatively TRBD1 (5 bases). The length of the CDR3 is 13 residues. The germline V gene encodes CDR1 ENHRY and CDR2 SYGVKD. The V end was cut by 8 bases, the J end by 3 bases, with 13 bases between.

The V gene is TRBV19, the J gene TRBJ2-5, with 8 bases aligning to TRBD1. The germline CDR1 and CDR2 sequences are LNHDA and SQIVND (reference sequence). CDR3 length equals 15 residues. V lost 6 bases to trimming and J lost 0 bases; unmatched junction nucleotides: 6. The CDR3 loop is CASRRKTGDQETQYF. CDR3 DNA: TGTGCCAGTAGACGTAAGACAGGGGACCAAGAGACCCAGTACTTC.

This clone was picked up a small number of times. This sequence joins TRBV5-1 and TRBJ1-1, with D perhaps TRBD1 (6 bases). This CDR3 spans 13 amino acids. Trimming shortened V by 4 bases and J by 4 bases, and 11 bases separated the two germline ends. Per germline, CDR1 SGHRS and CDR2 YFSETQ. The CDR3 region is CASSTVQGTEAFF. CDR3 DNA: TGCGCCAGCAGCACTGTACAGGGCACTGAAGCTTTCTTT.

This chain links TRBV19 with TRBJ1-1, with D possibly TRBD1 on 6 matching bases. The CDR3 contains 16 residues. Trimming cost V 1 base and J 0 bases, with 12 bases left between them. Germline CDR1 LNHDA, CDR2 SQIVND (reference sequence). Here the CDR3 DNA reads TGTGCCAGTAGTATAGTAAAGCACAGGGTGAACACTGAAGCTTTCTTT. Protein sequence: CASSIVKHRVNTEAFF.

CDR3 DNA: TGCGCCAGCAGCTGGAGTAGGGGAAAAGAGACCCAGTACTTC. This codes for CASSWSRGKETQYF. The chain joins TRBV5-1 to TRBJ2-5; the D gene is possibly TRBD1 (5 bases). The CDR3 extends over 14 amino acids. Germline V gene data show CDR1 as SGHRS and CDR2 as YFSETQ. Trimming shortened V by 3 bases and J by 3 bases, and 12 bases separated the two germline ends. The full variable domain, in which reference TRBV5-1 and TRBJ2-5 provide the parts outside the CDR3, is KAGVTQTPRYLIKTRGQQVTLSCSPISGHRSVSWYQQTPGQGLQFLFEYFSETQRNKGNFPGRFSGRQFSNSRSEMNVSTLELGDSALYLCASSWSRGKETQYFGPGTRLLVL.

This chain joins TRBV6-2 or TRBV6-3 and TRBJ1-1; 7 positions match TRBD1. Germline CDR1 is MNHEY and CDR2 is SVGEGT. V shed 2 bases and J 3 bases; nucleotides not matched to a gene: 12. The CDR3 is 17 amino acids. CDR3 region: CASSYPRQGRVYTEAFF. In DNA form, the CDR3 reads TGTGCCAGCAGTTACCCACGACAGGGACGGGTGTACACTGAAGCTTTCTTT.

The chain carries TRBV11-2 and TRBJ1-2; TRBD1 agrees at 7 bases. CDR1 is SGHAT and CDR2 is FQNNGV in the germline V gene. The CDR3 has 11 residues. The J segment lost 9 bases and the V segment lost 7 bases, leaving 5 bases of the junction unmatched. The CDR3 DNA reads TGTGCCAGCACCAGGGGGAATAGCTACACCTTC. It is translated as CASTRGNSYTF.

The chain is built from TRBV5-1 and TRBJ2-5; 8 positions agree with TRBD1. V was pared by 0 bases and J by 5 bases, with 6 bases of the junction left unmatched. CDR1 is SGHRS, CDR2 YFSETQ, per germline. The CDR3 is made up of 15 amino acids. The CDR3 bases are TGCGCCAGCAGCTTGGTATTGCAGGGGGCGGAGACCCAGTACTTC. Its protein product is CASSLVLQGAETQYF.

The chain carries TRBV5-1 and TRBJ2-3; 9 nucleotides agree with TRBD1. The V gene end was trimmed by 3 bases and the J gene end by 0 bases; junction bases not matched to a gene: 5. The CDR3 consists of 16 residues. Germline V gene data show CDR1 as SGHRS and CDR2 as YFSETQ. The CDR3 DNA is TGCGCCAGCAGCTGGACCGACAGGGGGAGCACAGATACGCAGTATTTT. Residues: CASSWTDRGSTDTQYF.

The CDR3 DNA reads as TGCGCCAGCAGAGTACAGGACCGAAACGGGTACGAGCAGTACTTC. Protein sequence: CASRVQDRNGYEQYF. The chain has TRBV10-1 and TRBJ2-7; a weak D match, TRBD1 (5 bases). This CDR3 is 15 amino acids long. With 6 bases removed from V and 4 bases from J, the gap between germline ends came to 19 bases. Germline CDR1 is WNHNN and CDR2 is SYGVQD (reference sequence).